A single sample is the source of the 18 T cell receptor beta chains below, sequenced in a study of immune evolution from preneoplasia to lung adenocarcinoma. Repertoires were generated with immunoSEQ multiplex PCR, while TCRdb's copy carries only in-frame clones and drops some. Found here are around 7,000 clones, roughly 79% of them singletons; the top ten hold around 17%. Specimen: FFPE adjacent normal lung tissue. These receptors were taken from a person between 65 and 79 years old with lung adenocarcinoma.

The V call is TRBV9, the J call TRBJ2-6; D is uncertain. Trimming took off 4 bases at V and 4 bases at J, with 9 bases between the two ends. The CDR3 covers 14 residues. Germline assignment: CDR1 SGDLS and CDR2 YYNGEE. CDR3 in amino acids: CASSPRLGANVLTF. The CDR3, as DNA: TGTGCCAGCAGCCCTAGGTTGGGGGCCAACGTCCTGACTTTC.

The chain couples TRBV7-2 to TRBJ2-2; 11 bases are a match to TRBD2. V shed 4 bases, J shed 1 base, and the junction held 5 bases outside the gene matches. There are 17 residues in the CDR3. The germline V gene encodes CDR1 SGHTA and CDR2 FQGNSA. Written as DNA, the CDR3 is TGTGCCAGCAGCTCACGGACTAGCGGGTGGAACACCGGGGAGCTGTTTTTT. Its translation: CASSSRTSGWNTGELFF.

This sequence joins TRBV5-1 and TRBJ2-7; D is unclear. This CDR3 spans 13 amino acids. The V and J ends lost 1 base and 4 bases respectively, with 9 bases between them. Germline V CDR1 and CDR2: SGHRS, YFSETQ. CDR3 coding DNA: TGCGCCAGCAGCTTGAGCGAAGGATACGAGCAGTACTTC. Translating gives CASSLSEGYEQYF. Together with reference TRBV5-1 and TRBJ2-7, the CDR3 gives the full variable domain: KAGVTQTPRYLIKTRGQQVTLSCSPISGHRSVSWYQQTPGQGLQFLFEYFSETQRNKGNFPGRFSGRQFSNSRSEMNVSTLELGDSALYLCASSLSEGYEQYFGPGTRLTVT.

The rearrangement joins TRBV7-9 to TRBJ1-1; D gene uncertain. The V and J ends lost 8 bases and 4 bases respectively, with 17 bases between them. The CDR3 consists of 14 residues. Germline-derived CDR1 and CDR2 are SEHNR and FQNEAQ (reference sequence). CDR3 sequence: CASAVDGLGTEAFF. The CDR3 DNA follows: TGTGCCAGCGCAGTGGACGGTCTAGGCACTGAAGCTTTCTTT.

This clone was seen a few times. The V call is TRBV6-1, the J call TRBJ1-6, with 8 nucleotides matching TRBD1. The germline CDR1 and CDR2 sequences are MNHNS and SASEGT. This CDR3 comprises 15 residues. J lost 12 bases, V lost 2 bases, and 9 bases had no gene match. The CDR3 coding sequence is TGTGCCAGCAGTGAACCGGGACAGGCTTTTAAACCCCTCCACTTT. Its protein product is CASSEPGQAFKPLHF.

CDR3 amino acids: CASSPLLAGITDTQYF. The CDR3 nucleotides read TGTGCCAGCAGTCCCCTTTTAGCGGGGATTACAGATACGCAGTATTTT. The chain employs TRBV28 and TRBJ2-3, with 8 bases aligning to TRBD2. This CDR3 comprises 16 residues. The germline CDR1 and CDR2 sequences are MDHEN and SYDVKM. J was trimmed by 3 bases and V by 5 bases; bases with no gene match: 10. The whole variable domain, filled in from reference TRBV28 and TRBJ2-3, reads DVKVTQSSRYLVKRTGEKVFLECVQDMDHENMFWYRQDPGLGLRLIYFSYDVKMKEKGDIPEGYSVSREKKERFSLILESASTNQTSMYLCASSPLLAGITDTQYFGPGTRLTVL.

The chain joins TRBV14 to TRBJ2-2, with TRBD2 identical over 10 bases. The V gene end was trimmed by 8 bases and the J gene end by 1 base; junction bases not matched to a gene: 7. The CDR3 consists of 16 residues. Germline V gives CDR1 SGHDN, CDR2 FVKESK. The CDR3 sequence is CASSPSGGLNTGELFF. For the CDR3, the DNA is TGTGCCAGCTCCCCTAGCGGGGGCCTGAACACCGGGGAGCTGTTTTTT.

In this sample, this clone turned up once. This chain uses TRBV11-3 with TRBJ2-2, with 8 bases aligning to TRBD2. V was pared by 0 bases and J by 0 bases, with 3 bases of the junction left unmatched. CDR1 and CDR2 (germline): SGHNT, YENEEA. The CDR3 covers 17 residues. CDR3 loop: CASSLDRLAPNTGELFF. Written as DNA, the CDR3 is TGTGCCAGCAGCTTAGATCGACTAGCGCCGAACACCGGGGAGCTGTTTTTT.

This chain joins TRBV5-1 and TRBJ2-1; D might be TRBD2 (5 bases). Trimming took off 3 bases at V and 1 base at J, with 14 bases between the two ends. CDR1 is SGHRS, CDR2 YFSETQ, per germline. This CDR3 comprises 16 residues. CDR3 DNA: TGCGCCAGCAGCTCGGACTTGTCCAGGTCCTACAATGAGCAGTTCTTC. This translates into CASSSDLSRSYNEQFF.

The chain is built from TRBV7-6 and TRBJ2-5, with 9 bases that match TRBD2. Germline values: CDR1 SGHVS, CDR2 FNYEAQ. Germline trimming cut 7 bases from V and 5 bases from J; bases unmatched to any gene: 11. The CDR3 covers 15 residues. In nucleotides, the CDR3 is TGTGCCAGCACCGTAAGCGGGGGGCCGGTGGAGACCCAGTACTTC. Its protein is CASTVSGGPVETQYF.

The chain employs TRBV7-9 and TRBJ2-7; D is ambiguous. CDR3 size: 14 residues. The germline V gene encodes CDR1 SEHNR and CDR2 FQNEAQ (reference sequence). Trimming removed 1 base from V and 1 base from J, with 8 bases in between. This CDR3 is CASSLDTNSYEQYF. The CDR3 bases are TGTGCCAGCAGCTTAGACACCAATTCCTACGAGCAGTACTTC.

This chain connects TRBV5-1 to TRBJ1-2; D may be TRBD1 (5 bases). The CDR3 runs 14 residues. Germline CDR1 is SGHRS and CDR2 is YFSETQ. The ends were cut back, 4 bases at V and 8 bases at J, with 18 bases in the middle. The DNA of the CDR3 is TGCGCCAGCAGCGATGGGGTTCAGGGTCGCGGCTACACCTTC. Translating gives CASSDGVQGRGYTF. The full variable domain, with the rest looked up from reference TRBV5-1 and TRBJ1-2, is KAGVTQTPRYLIKTRGQQVTLSCSPISGHRSVSWYQQTPGQGLQFLFEYFSETQRNKGNFPGRFSGRQFSNSRSEMNVSTLELGDSALYLCASSDGVQGRGYTFGSGTRLTVV.

This clone was recorded a few times. The chain carries TRBV6-5 and TRBJ2-5; tentatively, D is TRBD2 (6 bases). The CDR3 is 14 residues long. The V end lost 5 bases, the J end lost 3 bases, and 13 bases lay between the germline ends. The germline CDR1 and CDR2 sequences are MNHEY and SVGAGI. The CDR3 region is CASSRDWAKETQYF. CDR3 in DNA: TGTGCCAGCAGTCGGGACTGGGCTAAAGAGACCCAGTACTTC.

The chain is built from TRBV30 and TRBJ2-3, with TRBD1 as a possible D gene (7 bases). The CDR3 sequence is 15 residues long. Germline V gene sequence: CDR1 GTSNPN, CDR2 SVGIG (reference sequence). With 3 bases removed from V and 3 bases from J, the gap between germline ends came to 16 bases. As DNA, the CDR3 is TGTGCCTGGAGCGACAGGGACTCGAGGACAGATACGCAGTATTTT. This sequence encodes CAWSDRDSRTDTQYF.

The chain recombines TRBV19 with TRBJ1-5; tentatively, D is TRBD1 (6 bases). Germline V gene sequence: CDR1 LNHDA, CDR2 SQIVND (reference sequence). The CDR3 runs to 16 residues. V was trimmed by 2 bases and J by 1 base, leaving 12 bases between them. The CDR3 reads CASSIRGEGSNQPQHF. The CDR3 DNA is TGTGCCAGTAGTATAAGGGGGGAAGGAAGCAATCAGCCCCAGCATTTT.

V usage is TRBV9 and J usage is TRBJ2-3; TRBD1 or TRBD2 may be the D gene (6 bases each). Germline assignment: CDR1 SGDLS and CDR2 YYNGEE. The CDR3 loop spans 14 amino acids. V lost 3 bases and J lost 3, with 11 bases in between. The CDR3 loop reads CASSGGARTDTQYF. In DNA form, the CDR3 reads TGTGCCAGCAGCGGGGGGGCCCGGACAGATACGCAGTATTTT.

V is TRBV7-9 and J is TRBJ2-1; TRBD1 agrees at 7 bases. The CDR3 has 16 amino acids. J lost 2 bases, V lost 3 bases, and 7 bases had no gene match. Germline-derived CDR1 and CDR2 are SEHNR and FQNEAQ (reference sequence). The DNA of the CDR3 is TGTGCCAGCAGCTTTTCCGGGACAGTTGCCTACAATGAGCAGTTCTTC. Its translation: CASSFSGTVAYNEQFF.

V usage is TRBV5-1 and J usage is TRBJ2-5, with 10 nucleotides matching TRBD2. J gave up 2 bases and V 2 bases, and 6 bases lay outside the gene matches. The V gene's germline CDR1 is SGHRS and CDR2 YFSETQ. This CDR3 contains 16 residues. CDR3 sequence: CASSLVAGGPQETQYF. For the CDR3, the DNA is TGCGCCAGCAGCTTAGTAGCGGGGGGACCTCAAGAGACCCAGTACTTC.